The T cell receptor beta chain under discussion was sequenced for a study of cytomegalovirus exposure and HLA in healthy donors. TCRdb keeps only in-frame clones here, not all; method: immunoSEQ multiplex PCR. The data hold roughly 330,000 clones, with roughly 90% observed a single time. This clone has a single count. Its antigen remains unknown. Study-level points and caveats: Among the CMV-associated chains, a few were confirmed in vitro as specific for CMV antigens.

The CDR3 runs to 11 residues. The V gene's germline CDR1 is SGHAT and CDR2 FQNNGV. V was cut by 1 base and J by 7 bases, with 4 bases left in between. The receptor's source is a woman aged 25 to 39 in good health and CMV-seropositive. The sample taken for sequencing was PBMCs. This chain links TRBV11-2 with TRBJ1-2; D is unresolved. The CDR3 DNA reads TGTGCCAGCAGCTTAGTGGCTGGCTACACCTTC. The encoded protein is CASSLVAGYTF.